This TCR beta chain is from a study of CD8 T cell repertoires and HIV-1 epitope variants. At the level of the study: T cells were stimulated with Twenty-five Gag and Nef peptides separately.

J gave up 0 bases and V 6 bases, and 3 bases lay outside the gene matches. This CDR3 contains 14 residues. Germline CDR1 and CDR2: MNHGY and SVAAGI. On this clone itself: No antigen is known for it.

Sequencing used immunoSEQ multiplex PCR; TCRdb keeps in-frame clones, though not all of them. Here the sample spans around 5,000 clones, roughly 67% being singletons. This clonotype was obtained from a male donor with HIV. The genes are TRBV6-9 and TRBJ2-7, with 9 bases identical to TRBD1. What was sequenced was cultured CD8+ T cells derived from PBMCs. The CDR3 loop reads CASRQGASSYEQYF. The CDR3 nucleotides read TGTGCCAGCAGACAGGGGGCTTCCTCCTACGAGCAGTACTTC.